A selection of T cell receptor beta chains follows, all from one sample in a study of cytomegalovirus exposure and HLA in healthy donors. The method was immunoSEQ multiplex PCR; TCRdb's version includes in-frame clones alone and lacks a portion of them. The sample has around 200,000 clones, roughly 90% seen once. Material: PBMCs. The receptors shown here come from a young woman in good health and CMV-seronegative. CDR3s leave out the opening cysteine and the closing phenylalanine or tryptophan. Size is stated for part of the rows, as once, few or many counts, or as a class when the clone is expanded.

TRBJ2-7 TRBV7-2 - 10 ASSSQGYEQY
TRBJ2-3 TRBV5-6 many 13 ASSSGTSGTDTQY
TRBJ2-1 TRBV4-3 - 13 ASSQVFPSFYEQF
TRBJ2-1 TRBV19 - 14 ASSFSAIAAYNEQF
TRBJ2-5 TRBV5-4 - 13 ASAWERGGEETQY
TRBJ1-2 TRBV27 - 15 ASSPRRGGLEDYGYT
TRBJ2-7 TRBV4-1 - 13 ASSQVLTGGYEQY
TRBJ2-5 TRBV4-1 - 12 ASSQGPGVETQY
TRBJ1-5 TRBV6-1 - 13 ASSESGARGQPQH
TRBJ2-1 TRBV5-1 - 14 ASSPTGGISYNEQF
TRBJ1-1 TRBV13 - 12 ASSSGTGGTEAF
TRBJ1-2 TRBV5-4 - 13 ASSLDGGAGYGYT
TRBJ2-1 TRBV4-1 - 16 ASSQVPGLAPGRNEQF
TRBJ1-2 TRBV2 - 11 ASKGLGDYGYT
TRBJ1-1 TRBV7-2 once 10 ATRREGTEAF
TRBJ2-5 TRBV27 - 15 ASSPGTSGGGPRTQY
TRBJ1-2 TRBV4-1 - 10 ASSQGGNSYT
TRBJ2-7 TRBV9 - 15 ASSAGLAGLWSYEQY
TRBJ2-3 TRBV29-1 once 12 SVPGQLITDTQY
TRBJ1-5 TRBV6-5 - 11 ASSLGAWQPQH
TRBJ2-1 TRBV10-3 - 9 AISAANEQF
TRBJ2-7 TRBV2 - 13 ASVKRLAGNYEQY
TRBJ2-2 TRBV11-2 - 14 ASSLGLAALTGELF
TRBJ2-2 TRBV20-1 - 9 SARPAGELF
TRBJ2-3 TRBV10-1 - 14 ASRGLAGERSDTQY
TRBJ1-1 TRBV6-6 - 14 ASRIFRGWEYTEAF
TRBJ2-1 TRBV10-3 - 13 AISGSMSSYNEQF
TRBJ2-7 TRBV4-1 once 12 ASSQVQASYEQY
TRBJ1-2 TRBV6-5 once 11 ASSPTGGLGYT
TRBJ2-7 TRBV5-6 - 13 ASSLAGTGIYEQY
TRBJ2-2 TRBV2 - 15 ASSVGRRVMSSGELF
TRBJ1-2 TRBV7-6 - 12 ASSPQGANYGYT
TRBJ1-2 TRBV7-8 - 11 ASSLFILYGYT
TRBJ1-1 TRBV6-1 - 11 ASSEAGSTEAF
TRBJ1-6 TRBV5-8 - 12 ASSPRTVNSPLH
TRBJ2-5 TRBV9 few 13 ASSPSTGGLETQY
TRBJ2-5 TRBV10-3 - 13 AIRVRDSPQETQY
TRBJ1-1 TRBV4-2 few 11 ASSRQGGTEAF
TRBJ2-7 TRBV2 - 10 ASRPTRYEQY
TRBJ2-1 TRBV5-4 - 8 ASSGTRKF